A single sample gave rise to the 22 T cell receptor beta chains below, sequenced in a study of PD-1 blockade in classical Hodgkin lymphoma. Assay: immunoSEQ multiplex PCR; the TCRdb copy retains only in-frame clones and omits some. The sample has 99,000 or so clones; 89% are singletons. As to time point: cycle 4 day 1 (C4D1), after more than five weeks of nivolumab. Every patient was affected by relapse after autologous stem cell transplantation, while exposure to brentuximab vedotin was not uniform. This material consisted of peripheral blood mononuclear cells (PBMCs), taken before the fourth cycle of nivolumab. These receptors all stem from a human donor with classical Hodgkin lymphoma.

The chain joins TRBV6-6 to TRBJ2-3; perhaps TRBD1 as D (6 bases). Germline-derived CDR1 and CDR2 are MNHNY and SVGAGI (reference sequence). Trimming removed 7 bases from V and 0 bases from J, with 11 bases in between. CDR3 size: 14 residues. DNA for the CDR3: TGTGCCAGCACCAGGGGATCTAGCACAGATACGCAGTATTTT. Translated, it gives CASTRGSSTDTQYF.

V is TRBV18 and J is TRBJ1-5, with D possibly being TRBD1 (5 bases). Germline V gene sequence: CDR1 KGHSH, CDR2 LQKENI. V dropped 1 base and J dropped 0 bases, with 7 bases sitting between them. The CDR3 loop spans 15 amino acids. The CDR3 DNA sequence: TGTGCCAGCTCACCACTCAGGGATAGCAATCAGCCCCAGCATTTT. Its protein product is CASSPLRDSNQPQHF.

V gene TRBV7-2 combines with J gene TRBJ2-1; 8 bases are a match to TRBD1. Germline assignment: CDR1 SGHTA and CDR2 FQGNSA. V lost 5 bases and J lost 2; bases outside the gene matches: 5. This CDR3 spans 15 amino acids. CDR3 sequence: CASSLGQGTYNEQFF. The CDR3 bases are TGTGCCAGCAGCCTTGGACAGGGAACCTACAATGAGCAGTTCTTC.

The chain links TRBV5-6 to TRBJ2-7, with D possibly TRBD2 on 5 matching bases. TRBJ2-5 explains the end of the DNA better; the J call may be wrong. CDR1 SGHDT and CDR2 YYEEEE come from the germline V gene. The CDR3 is 13 residues long. The CDR3 loop reads CASSPDWQETQYF. The CDR3 DNA reads TGTGCCAGCAGCCCGGACTGGCAAGAGACCCAGTACTTC.

V gene TRBV19 combines with J gene TRBJ1-5; the match to TRBD1 covers 7 bases. J was trimmed by 2 bases and V by 6 bases; bases with no gene match: 4. The CDR3 sequence is 14 residues long. Germline V CDR1 and CDR2: LNHDA, SQIVND (reference sequence). The CDR3 loop is CASRHRGGNQPQHF. As DNA, the CDR3 is TGTGCCAGTAGACACAGGGGAGGCAATCAGCCCCAGCATTTT.

This chain uses TRBV29-1 with TRBJ2-3, with D uncertain. This CDR3 region has 15 residues. The germline V gene encodes CDR1 SQVTM and CDR2 ANQGSEA. V shed 6 bases and J shed 0 bases, with 16 bases lying between them. The CDR3 loop is CSVGSDGASTDTQYF. CDR3 bases: TGCAGCGTGGGATCCGACGGCGCTAGCACAGATACGCAGTATTTT.

This clone was recorded once. The rearrangement links TRBV7-9 to TRBJ1-5; 7 bases fit TRBD1. The CDR3 consists of 15 residues. The J segment lost 4 bases and the V segment lost 2 bases, leaving 5 bases of the junction unmatched. CDR1 is SEHNR and CDR2 is FQNEAQ in the germline V gene (reference sequence). In DNA form, the CDR3 reads TGTGCCAGCAGCTTATCAGGGGGTGGTAATCAGCCCCAGCATTTT. Protein sequence: CASSLSGGGNQPQHF. Full variable domain (rest looked up from reference TRBV7-9 and TRBJ1-5): DTGVSQNPRHKITKRGQNVTFRCDPISEHNRLYWYRQTLGQGPEFLTYFQNEAQLEKSRLLSDRFSAERPKGSFSTLEIQRTEQGDSAMYLCASSLSGGGNQPQHFGDGTRLSIL.

The genes are TRBV11-3 and TRBJ2-2; the D gene is possibly TRBD2 (5 bases). Germline V CDR1 and CDR2: SGHNT, YENEEA. This CDR3 is 14 amino acids long. V lost 5 bases and J lost 4, with 11 bases in between. CDR3 coding DNA: TGTGCCAGCAGCGGAGGTTTGGGCACCGGGGAGCTGTTTTTT. Its translation: CASSGGLGTGELFF.

CDR3 nucleotides: TGCGCCAGCAGTCAGGACTATAATTCACCCCTCCACTTT. Residues: CASSQDYNSPLHF. The chain links TRBV4-1 to TRBJ1-6; the D is unclear. V was clipped by 6 bases and J by 3 bases, with 6 bases between them. The CDR3 is 13 amino acids. CDR1 is MGHRA and CDR2 is YSYEKL in the germline V gene.

The chain recombines TRBV28 with TRBJ1-1; D remains ambiguous. The CDR3 runs to 14 residues. The germline V gene has CDR1 MDHEN and CDR2 SYDVKM. The V end was cut by 8 bases, the J end by 1 base, with 14 bases between. The CDR3, as DNA: TGTGCCAGCCAGACAAGGCGGTGGAACACTGAAGCTTTCTTT. It specifies CASQTRRWNTEAFF. Full variable domain (missing parts from reference TRBV28 and TRBJ1-1): DVKVTQSSRYLVKRTGEKVFLECVQDMDHENMFWYRQDPGLGLRLIYFSYDVKMKEKGDIPEGYSVSREKKERFSLILESASTNQTSMYLCASQTRRWNTEAFFGQGTRLTVV.

The DNA of the CDR3 is TGCAGTGCTAGACAGAAACTTGAAGCTTTCTTT. Its translation is CSARQKLEAFF. The rearrangement links TRBV20-1 to TRBJ1-1; D unresolved. CDR1 and CDR2 (germline): DFQATT, SNEGSKA (reference sequence). The ends were cut back, 2 bases at V and 7 bases at J, with 8 bases in the middle. CDR3 length equals 11 residues.

The chain recombines TRBV10-2 with TRBJ1-5; D remains ambiguous. The CDR3 sequence is 15 residues long. CDR1 and CDR2 from the germline V gene are WSHSY and SAAADI. V was pared by 0 bases and J by 5 bases, with 11 bases between. In DNA, the CDR3 is TGCGCCAGCAGTGAGTCGGGAGGGCGGCATCAGCCCCAGCATTTT. It codes for CASSESGGRHQPQHF.

The chain joins TRBV6-5 to TRBJ2-7; D is perhaps TRBD2 (6 bases). The CDR3 loop spans 14 amino acids. Trimming removed 6 bases from V and 8 bases from J, with 20 bases in between. The V gene's germline CDR1 is MNHEY and CDR2 SVGAGI. CDR3 in DNA: TGTGCCAGCAGCCGTACCTCGACTAGTAACAAGCAGTACTTC. Protein sequence: CASSRTSTSNKQYF.

The chain joins TRBV21-1 to TRBJ1-2; the table's D call, TRBD1, has no DNA check behind it. TRBV21-1 is a pseudogene segment. CDR3 size: 15 residues. The CDR3 sequence: CASSKTLNRGDGYTF. CDR3 DNA: TGTGCCAGCAGCAAAACCCTAAACAGGGGGGATGGCTACACCTTC.

The chain recombines TRBV11-2 with TRBJ1-1, with D possibly matching TRBD1 (6 bases). This CDR3 has 15 residues. With 5 bases removed from V and 0 bases from J, the gap between germline ends came to 13 bases. CDR1 is SGHAT and CDR2 is FQNNGV in the germline V gene. The CDR3 sequence: CASSPETGLNTEAFF. Written as DNA, the CDR3 is TGTGCCAGCAGCCCTGAGACAGGTTTGAACACTGAAGCTTTCTTT.

The V and J genes are TRBV6-5 and TRBJ1-1; D gene unclear. The V gene lost 6 bases and the J gene lost 7 bases, with 9 bases spanning the gap. The length of the CDR3 is 11 residues. The germline gives CDR1 MNHEY, CDR2 SVGAGI. CDR3 protein: CASSHGIEAFF. The CDR3 DNA follows: TGTGCCAGCAGCCACGGAATTGAAGCTTTCTTT.

This chain links TRBV6-4 with TRBJ2-2, with 11 bases that match TRBD1. This CDR3 spans 19 amino acids. Germline CDR1 reads MRHNA; CDR2 reads SNTAGT. Losses at the gene ends were 5 bases for V and 0 bases for J; bases not matched to a gene: 11. CDR3 loop: CASSTRDRGRSTNTGELFF. The DNA for the CDR3 is TGTGCCAGCAGTACCCGGGACAGGGGGAGATCGACGAACACCGGGGAGCTGTTTTTT.

The V call is TRBV19, the J call TRBJ1-4, with D possibly matching TRBD1 (6 bases). V lost 1 base and J 6 bases, leaving 12 bases between the germline ends. The CDR3 runs 15 residues. Germline lookup yields CDR1 LNHDA and CDR2 SQIVND (reference sequence). CDR3 sequence (DNA): TGTGCCAGTAGTATAGGGGGGCACCCAGATGAAAAACTGTTTTTT. It specifies CASSIGGHPDEKLFF.

On this clone itself: A junction boundary mismatches the germline segment, possibly from a read error. This chain uses TRBV7-2 with TRBJ2-3, with a possible D match to TRBD2 (6 bases). CDR1 and CDR2 from the germline V gene are SGHTA and FQGNSA. The CDR3 sequence is 13 residues long. The CDR3 region is CASSLGGGGAVHF. CDR3 nucleotides: TGTGCCAGCAGCTTAGGAGGAGGCGGGGCAGTCCACTTT.

The V and J genes are TRBV6-6 and TRBJ1-4; D call uncertain. CDR1 and CDR2 from the germline V gene are MNHNY and SVGAGI (reference sequence). Trimming took 2 bases from V and 6 from J, leaving 10 bases between them. CDR3 length: 14 residues. In DNA form, the CDR3 reads TGTGCCAGCAGTTACGCAGAGTCGGATGAAAAACTGTTTTTT. Its protein is CASSYAESDEKLFF.

The chain has TRBV6-6 and TRBJ2-1; 10 positions match TRBD2. Unmatched junction bases numbered 6, after V lost 6 bases and J lost 7 bases. This CDR3 is built from 14 residues. The V gene's germline CDR1 is MNHNY and CDR2 SVGAGI (reference sequence). CDR3 amino acids: CASSLAGGLNEQFF. The DNA for the CDR3 is TGTGCCAGCAGCTTAGCGGGAGGTCTAAATGAGCAGTTCTTC.

This sequence joins TRBV5-6 and TRBJ1-5; D gene ambiguous. Looked up from germline, CDR1 is SGHDT and CDR2 is YYEEEE. Trimming removed 1 base at V and 5 bases at J, with 13 bases between. The CDR3 is made up of 15 amino acids. CDR3 sequence (DNA): TGTGCCAGCAGCTTGTACCACCGCCCGGATCAGCCCCAGCATTTT. Translating it yields CASSLYHRPDQPQHF.